This is a list of T cell receptor beta chains from one sample in a study of blood T cell repertoires in COVID-19. Clones were read by immunoSEQ multiplex PCR, and TCRdb kept only the in-frame ones, dropping some. The sample yields some 270,000 clones, around 86% seen once. The sequencing sample was made of peripheral blood. Receptors originate from a woman of 80 years or more with COVID-19, enrolled during active disease. The CDR3 runs from the conserved cysteine through the conserved F or W. A D gene is named only where the DNA matches it firmly.

D,V,J,CDR3,DNA
TRBD2,TRBV5-5,TRBJ2-1,CASRQTSSDEQFF,TGTGCCAGCAGACAGACTAGCTCGGATGAGCAGTTCTTC
TRBD1,TRBV27,TRBJ1-1,CASSLGTGSGMAEAFF,TGTGCCAGCAGTCTCGGGACAGGGAGTGGGATGGCTGAAGCTTTCTTT
TRBD1,TRBV24-1,TRBJ1-1,CATDRTGTGGSNEAFF,TGTGCCACCGATAGAACCGGGACAGGGGGTTCTAATGAAGCTTTCTTT
-,TRBV3-1/TRBV3-2,TRBJ1-1,CASSQVGGKAEAFF,TGTGCCAGCAGCCAAGTGGGGGGTAAAGCTGAAGCTTTCTTT
TRBD1,TRBV28,TRBJ1-5,CASSPGQGRQPQHF,TGTGCCAGCAGTCCCGGACAGGGGAGACAGCCCCAGCATTTT
TRBD1,TRBV4-2,TRBJ1-1,CASSQDSGTGLGTEAFF,TGTGCCAGCAGCCAAGATTCGGGGACAGGGCTGGGTACTGAAGCTTTCTTT
TRBD1,TRBV28,TRBJ2-7,CASSPIGTGYEQYF,TGTGCCAGCAGCCCAATTGGGACAGGGTACGAGCAGTACTTC
-,TRBV2,TRBJ1-5,CASSERQSGRGKSSAQHF,TGTGCCAGCAGTGAAAGGCAAAGCGGACGGGGGAAATCGTCGGCCCAGCATTTT
-,TRBV5-1,TRBJ1-1,CASSLETMNTEAFF,TGCGCCAGCAGCTTGGAGACAATGAACACTGAAGCTTTCTTT
TRBD2,TRBV7-2,TRBJ2-2,CASSTSSGGAPNTGELFF,TGTGCCAGCAGCACGAGTAGCGGGGGTGCTCCGAACACCGGGGAGCTGTTTTTT
-,TRBV5-1,TRBJ1-4,CASSYRAGGEKLFF,TGCGCCAGCAGTTATAGAGCAGGAGGGGAAAAACTGTTTTTT
-,TRBV3-1/TRBV3-2,TRBJ1-1,CASSQDGGTGNTEAFF,TGTGCCAGCAGCCAAGATGGTGGAACGGGGAACACTGAAGCTTTCTTT
-,TRBV28,TRBJ1-6,CASRGRGRPNSPLHF,TGTGCCAGCAGAGGAAGGGGCAGGCCGAATTCACCCCTCCACTTT
TRBD1,TRBV3-1/TRBV3-2,TRBJ1-2,CASSQEWTGVSGYTF,TGTGCCAGCAGCCAAGAGTGGACAGGGGTTAGTGGCTACACCTTC